This T cell receptor beta chain originates from a study of cytomegalovirus exposure and HLA in healthy donors. PCR used 60 Vbeta primers and 13 Jbeta primers. Authors' methods: Roughly 11 million of the 80 million or so unique TCR beta chains counted in a later analysis were shared. The assay was immunoSEQ multiplex PCR, and TCRdb's table has in-frame clones only and misses some. The V and J calls and clone size come from that table; D and trimming were worked out from the DNA. The sample holds around 150,000 clones, approximately 8.9% seen once. Study observations and caveats: For TCR beta chains, V- and J-gene trimming was later linked to a missense DCLRE1C variant.

The germline V gene has CDR1 LNHDA and CDR2 SQIVND (reference sequence). This CDR3 has 15 residues. The V gene end was trimmed by 5 bases and the J gene end by 2 bases; junction bases not matched to a gene: 5. Comments on this clone: The antigen remains unidentified.

At collection, donors were nominally healthy, but unrecorded immune exposures were probable. The source material was PBMCs. The receptor's source is a woman aged 40 to 55 in good health and CMV-seropositive. The rearrangement links TRBV19 to TRBJ2-5; 10 bases align to TRBD2. CDR3 amino acids: CASSVSGGIQETQYF. The DNA for the CDR3 is TGTGCCAGTAGTGTTAGCGGGGGGATACAAGAGACCCAGTACTTC.